The present entry profiles one T cell receptor (beta chain) with its context. Its matching antigen is unknown. This sample stems from a study of cytomegalovirus exposure and HLA in healthy donors. Study-level results: Using the classifier, cytomegalovirus status was reportedly diagnosed with high specificity and sensitivity. Associated with cytomegalovirus, according to the listing, were 150 to 200 TCR beta chains. Most sequenced TCRs were rare (though some public TCRs occurred in many donors). A few CMV-associated chains proved CMV antigen-specific in vitro.

The CDR3 length is 16 residues. V trimming: 6 bases; J trimming: 9 bases; junction bases outside the gene matches: 11. Germline V CDR1 and CDR2: LNHDA, SQIVND (reference sequence). Generated by immunoSEQ multiplex PCR, the TCRdb table keeps only in-frame clones and is missing some. The sample holds 250,000 or so clones; approximately 87% are singletons and the top ten take less than 3%. The specimen was PBMCs. This sequence joins TRBV19 and TRBJ1-6; 10 bases fit TRBD1. This sequence originates from a young man in good health and CMV-seronegative. Written as DNA, the CDR3 is TGTGCCAGTAGCGATTTTCTTCGGGACAGGGGTTCACCCCTCCACTTT. Translation gives CASSDFLRDRGSPLHF.